The table lists the clone carrying this T cell receptor (beta chain) with a few counts. The data were taken from a study of T cells in Graves' hyperthyroidism and ophthalmopathy. TCR beta CDR3 sequences were amplified from RNA transcripts. With the HTBI primer set, the TCR CDR3 went through a first round of RT-PCR. MiXCR, applied by TCRdb to the multiplex PCR reads, yields one record per CDR3 protein. The table has 730,000 or so distinct CDR3 sequences, around 19% seen once. CDR1 and CDR2 (germline): LGHDT, YNNKEL (reference sequence). The CDR3 contains 17 residues. The junction had 5 bases not matched to a gene; V was cut back by 3 bases and J by 0 bases.

The sequence was obtained from a woman between 50 and 59 years old with Graves' hyperthyroidism that later progressed to Graves' ophthalmopathy. This chain links TRBV3-1 with TRBJ2-3; 11 nucleotides match TRBD2. Sequenced: blood. Here the CDR3 DNA reads TGTGCCAGCAGCCATCCCCGACTAGCGGGGAGCACAGATACGCAGTATTTT. Translating it yields CASSHPRLAGSTDTQYF.